This note documents a single TCR beta chain sequence. No antigen is known for it. Reverse transcription of roughly 0.5 to 1 ug RNA was performed with random hexamers. Across 54 Vbeta and 13 Jbeta, immunoSEQ multiplex PCR amplified TCR beta CDR3. MiXCR, run by TCRdb on the immunoSEQ multiplex PCR reads, gives a single entry per CDR3 protein. The sample carries about 290,000 distinct CDR3 sequences, over 75% recorded once. The record originates from a study of CD8 T cells in Susac syndrome. Unmatched junction bases numbered 19, after V lost 5 bases and J lost 5 bases. The CDR3 runs to 19 residues. Study findings and constraints: The study admitted that it had a relatively small number of individuals in its TCR sequencing and HLA analysis.

TCR beta from blood CD8+ and CD4+ T cells was sequenced. Negative isolation was used for CD8+ and CD4+ T cells, and FACS enrichment was applied to TEMRA cells. This chain joins TRBV12-3 or TRBV12-4 and TRBJ1-2; 11 nucleotides line up with TRBD1. The sample comprised CD8+ T cells from PBMCs. This clonotype was sampled from a human donor with multiple sclerosis. CDR3 sequence: CASSPTFQDRGRRGYGYTF. As DNA, the CDR3 is TGTGCCAGCAGTCCTACCTTCCAGGACAGGGGGCGCAGGGGATATGGCTACACCTTC.